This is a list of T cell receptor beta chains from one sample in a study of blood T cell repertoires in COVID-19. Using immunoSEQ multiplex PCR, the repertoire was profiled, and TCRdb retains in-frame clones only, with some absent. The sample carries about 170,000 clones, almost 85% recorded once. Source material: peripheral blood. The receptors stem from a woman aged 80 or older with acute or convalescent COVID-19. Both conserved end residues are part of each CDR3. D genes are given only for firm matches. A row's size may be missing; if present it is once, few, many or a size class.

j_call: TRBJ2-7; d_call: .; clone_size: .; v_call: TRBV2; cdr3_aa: CASRGGGGLVMEQYF; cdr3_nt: TGTGCCAGCAGGGGCGGGGGCGGCCTCGTGATGGAGCAGTACTTC
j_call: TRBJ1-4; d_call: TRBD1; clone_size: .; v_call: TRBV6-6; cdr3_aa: CASSPRNTGATNEKLFF; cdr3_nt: TGTGCCAGCAGTCCCCGTAATACAGGGGCAACTAATGAAAAACTGTTTTTT
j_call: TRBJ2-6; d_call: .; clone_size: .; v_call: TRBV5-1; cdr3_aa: CASIENPGANVLTF; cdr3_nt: TGCGCCAGCATCGAGAATCCTGGGGCCAACGTCCTGACTTTC
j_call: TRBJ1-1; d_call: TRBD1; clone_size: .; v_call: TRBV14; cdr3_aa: CASSQYRGLNTEAFF; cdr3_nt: TGTGCCAGCAGCCAGTACAGGGGGCTGAACACTGAAGCTTTCTTT
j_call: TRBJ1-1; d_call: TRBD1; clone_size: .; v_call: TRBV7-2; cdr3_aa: CASSLMGQGARGTEAFF; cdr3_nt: TGTGCCAGCAGCTTAATGGGACAGGGGGCGAGGGGCACTGAAGCTTTCTTT
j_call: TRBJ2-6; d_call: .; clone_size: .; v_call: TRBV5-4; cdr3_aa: CASSFDLSGANVLTF; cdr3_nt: TGTGCCAGCAGCTTCGATCTATCTGGGGCCAACGTCCTGACTTTC
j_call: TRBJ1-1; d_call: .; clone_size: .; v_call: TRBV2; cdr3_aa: CASILRRVGNEAFF; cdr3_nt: TGTGCCAGCATACTACGGAGGGTCGGGAATGAAGCTTTCTTT
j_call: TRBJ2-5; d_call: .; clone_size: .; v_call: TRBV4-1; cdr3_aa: CASSQETREQETQYF; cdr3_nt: TGCGCCAGCAGCCAAGAAACCCGGGAACAAGAGACCCAGTACTTC
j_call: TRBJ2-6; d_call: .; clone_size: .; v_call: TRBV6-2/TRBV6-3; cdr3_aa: CASSYDYDKPSGANVLTF; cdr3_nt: TGTGCCAGCAGTTACGACTATGACAAGCCCTCTGGGGCCAACGTCCTGACTTTC
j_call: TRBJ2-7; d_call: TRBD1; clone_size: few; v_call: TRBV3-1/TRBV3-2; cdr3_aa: CASSHKGATIEQYF; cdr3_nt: TGTGCCAGCAGCCATAAGGGGGCGACTATCGAGCAGTACTTC
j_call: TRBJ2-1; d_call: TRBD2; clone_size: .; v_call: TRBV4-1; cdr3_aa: CASSLGLAGGLEYNEQFF; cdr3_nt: TGCGCCAGCAGCCTCGGACTAGCGGGAGGACTAGAGTACAATGAGCAGTTCTTC
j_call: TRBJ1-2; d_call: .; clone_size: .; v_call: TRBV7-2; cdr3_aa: CASSLAEGGNYGYTF; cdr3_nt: TGTGCCAGCAGCTTAGCGGAGGGAGGAAACTATGGCTACACCTTC